The clone carrying this T cell receptor beta chain was observed once. This sample was included in a study of control samples from healthy donors and cancer patients. The CDR3 totals 18 residues. Losses at the gene ends were 4 bases for V and 1 base for J; bases not matched to a gene: 10. The germline CDR1 and CDR2 sequences are SGHRS and YFSETQ. The assay was immunoSEQ multiplex PCR, and TCRdb's table has in-frame clones only and misses some. The table includes 150,000 to 180,000 clones, 90% to 95% detected once. J is TRBJ2-2 and V is TRBV5-1, with TRBD2 matching 10 bases. This sequence was found in a man aged 40-49 years in good health. Sequencing was done on a sample of blood. The CDR3 loop reads CASSRIGSGGQNTGELFF. As DNA, the CDR3 is TGCGCCAGCAGCCGAATCGGTAGCGGGGGGCAGAACACCGGGGAGCTGTTTTTT.